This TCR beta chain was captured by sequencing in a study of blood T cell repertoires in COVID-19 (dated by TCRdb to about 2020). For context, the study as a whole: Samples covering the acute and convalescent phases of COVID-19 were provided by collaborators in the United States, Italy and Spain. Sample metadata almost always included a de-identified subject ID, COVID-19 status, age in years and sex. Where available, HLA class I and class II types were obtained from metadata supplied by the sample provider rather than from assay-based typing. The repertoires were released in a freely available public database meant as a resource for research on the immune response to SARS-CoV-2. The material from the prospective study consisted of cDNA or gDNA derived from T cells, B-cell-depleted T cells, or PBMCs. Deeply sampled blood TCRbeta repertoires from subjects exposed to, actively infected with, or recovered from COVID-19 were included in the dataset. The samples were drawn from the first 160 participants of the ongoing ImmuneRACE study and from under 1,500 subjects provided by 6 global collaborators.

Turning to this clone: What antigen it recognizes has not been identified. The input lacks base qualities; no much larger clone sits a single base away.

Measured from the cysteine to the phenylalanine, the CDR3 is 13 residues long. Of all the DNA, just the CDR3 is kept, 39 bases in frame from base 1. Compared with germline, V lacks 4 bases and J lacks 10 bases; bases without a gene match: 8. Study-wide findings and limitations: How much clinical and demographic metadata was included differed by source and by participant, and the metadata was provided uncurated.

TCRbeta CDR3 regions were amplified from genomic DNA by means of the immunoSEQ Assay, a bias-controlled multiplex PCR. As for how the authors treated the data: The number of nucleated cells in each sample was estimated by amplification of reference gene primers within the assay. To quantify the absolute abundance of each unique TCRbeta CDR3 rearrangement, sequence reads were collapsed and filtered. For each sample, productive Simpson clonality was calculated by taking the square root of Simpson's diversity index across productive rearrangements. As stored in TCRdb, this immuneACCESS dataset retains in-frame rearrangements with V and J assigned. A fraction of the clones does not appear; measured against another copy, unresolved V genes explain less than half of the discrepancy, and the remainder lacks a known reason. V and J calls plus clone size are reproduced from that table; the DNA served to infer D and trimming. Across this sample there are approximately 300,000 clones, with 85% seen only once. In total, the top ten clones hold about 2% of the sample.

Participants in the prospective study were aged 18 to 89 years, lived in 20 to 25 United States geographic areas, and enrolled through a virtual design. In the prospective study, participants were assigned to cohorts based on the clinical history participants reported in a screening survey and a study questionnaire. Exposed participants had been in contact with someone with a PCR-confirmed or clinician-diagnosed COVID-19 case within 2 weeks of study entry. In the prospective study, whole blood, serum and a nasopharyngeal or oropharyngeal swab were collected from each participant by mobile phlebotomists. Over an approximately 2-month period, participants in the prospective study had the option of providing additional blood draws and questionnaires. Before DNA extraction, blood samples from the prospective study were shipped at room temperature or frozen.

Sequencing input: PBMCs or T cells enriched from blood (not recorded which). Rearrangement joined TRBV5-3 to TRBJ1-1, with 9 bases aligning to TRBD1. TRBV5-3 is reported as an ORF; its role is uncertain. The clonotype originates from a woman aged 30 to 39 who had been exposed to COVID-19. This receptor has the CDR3 CARSVNRGRRAFF. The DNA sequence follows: TGTGCCAGAAGCGTAAACAGGGGGCGCAGAGCTTTCTTT.